Below, 30 T cell receptor beta chains from the same sample are listed, as sequenced in a study of blood T cell repertoires in COVID-19. Assay used: immunoSEQ multiplex PCR; TCRdb lists only in-frame clones, some missing. This sample yields fewer than 200,000 clones, of which around 83% are seen a single time; 7.6% belongs to the top ten. Sequenced material: peripheral blood. The receptors come from a woman in her sixties or seventies with COVID-19, enrolled during active disease.

The chain joins TRBV24-1 to TRBJ2-5; 9 bases fit TRBD2. This CDR3 has 16 residues. CDR1 and CDR2 from the germline V gene are KGHDR and SFDVKD. V was clipped by 7 bases and J by 5 bases; unmatched bases: 13. The CDR3 here is CATSGGWREGPETQYF. DNA for the CDR3: TGTGCCACCAGCGGAGGGTGGCGGGAGGGTCCGGAGACCCAGTACTTC.

Here the CDR3 DNA reads TGTGCCAGCCGTAGGGACAGCCTTTCCTCCTACGAGCAGTACTTC. Translated: CASRRDSLSSYEQYF. The chain employs TRBV6-5 and TRBJ2-7, with 7 bases matching TRBD1. Germline CDR1 MNHEY, CDR2 SVGAGI. CDR3 size: 15 residues. Losses at the gene ends were 8 bases for V and 0 bases for J; bases not matched to a gene: 10.

The chain carries TRBV9 and TRBJ2-1, with TRBD2 matching 12 bases. J lost 4 bases, V lost 0 bases, and 5 bases had no gene match. CDR3 length: 17 amino acids. CDR1 and CDR2 from the germline V gene are SGDLS and YYNGEE. The CDR3 loop is CASSVATGTSGYNEQFF. In nucleotides, the CDR3 is TGTGCCAGCAGCGTAGCTACGGGGACTAGCGGGTACAATGAGCAGTTCTTC.

The chain combines TRBV27 with TRBJ2-2; D call uncertain. Germline CDR1 reads MNHEY; CDR2 reads SMNVEV (reference sequence). V lost 5 bases and J 2 bases, leaving 9 bases between the germline ends. This CDR3 spans 14 amino acids. The CDR3 DNA reads as TGTGCCAGCAGTCCAGACTTAAACACCGGGGAGCTGTTTTTT. This sequence encodes CASSPDLNTGELFF.

The chain combines TRBV5-8 with TRBJ1-2; the match to TRBD1 covers 7 bases. Germline V gives CDR1 SGHTS, CDR2 YDEGEE. V shed 1 base and J 5 bases; nucleotides not matched to a gene: 5. The CDR3 has 14 residues. CDR3 region: CASSLFQGVYGYTF. The CDR3, as DNA: TGTGCCAGCAGCTTGTTCCAGGGGGTATATGGCTACACCTTC.

The chain uses TRBV28 and TRBJ2-1; a weak D match, TRBD1 (5 bases). Deletions cut 7 bases from V and 3 bases from J, with 16 bases between. Germline-derived CDR1 and CDR2 are MDHEN and SYDVKM. The CDR3 length is 15 residues. CDR3 in DNA: TGTGCCAGCACTCCCCTCAGACAGTTCTACAATGAGCAGTTCTTC. Residues: CASTPLRQFYNEQFF.

The chain is built from TRBV7-9 and TRBJ2-5, with 11 bases lining up with TRBD2. Trimming took 5 bases from V and 4 from J; bases not matched to a gene: 9. The CDR3 contains 16 residues. Germline-derived CDR1 and CDR2 are SEHNR and FQNEAQ (reference sequence). CDR3 coding DNA: TGTGCCAGCAGCCCTCGGAGCGGACTAGCGGGAGAGACCCAGTACTTC. This gives the protein CASSPRSGLAGETQYF. Full variable domain (rest looked up from reference TRBV7-9 and TRBJ2-5): DTGVSQNPRHKITKRGQNVTFRCDPISEHNRLYWYRQTLGQGPEFLTYFQNEAQLEKSRLLSDRFSAERPKGSFSTLEIQRTEQGDSAMYLCASSPRSGLAGETQYFGPGTRLLVL.

V gene TRBV27 combines with J gene TRBJ2-7; 9 bases fit TRBD1. Germline V gives CDR1 MNHEY, CDR2 SMNVEV (reference sequence). The CDR3 is 15 residues long. The ends lost 8 bases at V and 3 bases at J; junction bases unmatched: 11. In DNA, the CDR3 is TGTGCCAGCGCACGACCTACAGGGGGCGGCTACGAGCAGTACTTC. It codes for CASARPTGGGYEQYF.

V usage is TRBV3-1 (or the pseudogene TRBV3-2) and J usage is TRBJ2-5, with D perhaps TRBD1 (8 bases). Germline CDR1 reads LGHDT; CDR2 reads YNNKEL (reference sequence). There are 14 residues in the CDR3. V lost 5 bases, J lost 3 bases, and 13 bases lay in between. This CDR3 reads CASSSQGGEETQYF. The CDR3 DNA is TGTGCCAGCAGCTCACAGGGGGGGGAAGAGACCCAGTACTTC.

This clone was observed a few times. The J gene is TRBJ2-5, the V gene TRBV2, with TRBD2 matching 7 bases. The CDR3 has 15 amino acids. With V trimmed by 5 bases and J by 0 bases, 6 bases remained unmatched. CDR1 is SNHLY and CDR2 is FYNNEI in the germline V gene. The CDR3 here is CASSPSGVYQETQYF. DNA for the CDR3: TGTGCCAGCAGTCCTAGCGGAGTCTACCAAGAGACCCAGTACTTC.

The chain links TRBV7-2 to TRBJ2-1; the D is unclear. The length of the CDR3 is 16 residues. The V gene lost 5 bases and the J gene lost 0 bases, with 14 bases spanning the gap. Germline CDR1 is SGHTA and CDR2 is FQGNSA. CDR3 in amino acids: CASSARGAYSYNEQFF. The CDR3 DNA reads as TGTGCCAGCAGCGCCAGAGGAGCGTACTCCTACAATGAGCAGTTCTTC.

The genes are TRBV11-2 and TRBJ2-3; D remains unclear. V lost 0 bases and J 12 bases, leaving 13 bases between the germline ends. The germline V gene has CDR1 SGHAT and CDR2 FQNNGV. The CDR3 length is 13 residues. CDR3 protein: CASSLDLSRVQYF. For the CDR3, the DNA is TGTGCCAGCAGCTTAGATCTAAGCCGAGTTCAGTATTTT.

This rearrangement joins TRBV2 to TRBJ1-4, with D possibly TRBD1 on 5 matching bases. The CDR3 is 18 amino acids. The germline V gene has CDR1 SNHLY and CDR2 FYNNEI. V lost 2 bases, J lost 0 bases, and 16 bases lay in between. The DNA of the CDR3 is TGTGCCAGCAGTGAAAAAGGTCGCAGGGCGGCAACTAATGAAAAACTGTTTTTT. Protein sequence: CASSEKGRRAATNEKLFF.

This chain joins TRBV6-5 and TRBJ2-7; 7 bases line up with TRBD2. The germline V gene encodes CDR1 MNHEY and CDR2 SVGAGI. This CDR3 has 13 residues. V gave up 8 bases and J gave up 5 bases; unmatched junction bases: 9. The CDR3 loop is CASQRGPGNEQYF. CDR3 DNA sequence: TGTGCCAGCCAGCGGGGCCCCGGGAACGAGCAGTACTTC.

DNA of the CDR3: TGCAGTGCTAGTGCCGGAGCCCCCGAGACCCAGTACTTC. Residues: CSASAGAPETQYF. The chain employs TRBV20-1 and TRBJ2-5; unclear D gene. The germline V gene encodes CDR1 DFQATT and CDR2 SNEGSKA (reference sequence). V gave up 3 bases and J gave up 5 bases, with 13 bases separating them. The CDR3 sequence is 13 residues long.

This chain connects TRBV30 to TRBJ1-1; possible D gene TRBD1, 5 bases. The CDR3 loop spans 14 amino acids. Trimming left V 3 bases short and J 5 bases short, with 16 bases between. Germline CDR1 and CDR2: GTSNPN and SVGIG (reference sequence). The CDR3 is CAWRPRVSATEAFF. The CDR3 DNA reads as TGTGCCTGGAGACCCAGGGTGTCCGCTACTGAAGCTTTCTTT.

The chain joins TRBV5-1 to TRBJ2-3; TRBD2 is a possible D gene (5 bases). There are 14 residues in the CDR3. Germline V gene data show CDR1 as SGHRS and CDR2 as YFSETQ. V dropped 4 bases and J dropped 1 base, with 10 bases sitting between them. CDR3 DNA: TGCGCCAGCAGCCCCCCCGGGGGCACAGATACGCAGTATTTT. As protein: CASSPPGGTDTQYF.

J is TRBJ1-4 and V is TRBV19; D may be TRBD1 (6 bases). The CDR3 consists of 15 residues. V lost 3 bases to trimming and J lost 7 bases, with 15 bases between them. Per the germline V gene, CDR1 is LNHDA and CDR2 is SQIVND (reference sequence). In nucleotides, the CDR3 is TGTGCCAGTAGTATTACTCAGGGGAGAGTTGAAAAACTGTTTTTT. Amino acids: CASSITQGRVEKLFF.

The genes are TRBV6-5 and TRBJ2-1; no clear D gene. V was clipped by 6 bases and J by 4 bases, with 7 bases between them. Germline loops: CDR1 MNHEY, CDR2 SVGAGI. This CDR3 spans 12 amino acids. CDR3 in DNA: TGTGCCAGCAGACCAGATTACAATGAGCAGTTCTTC. It codes for CASRPDYNEQFF.

The chain uses TRBV18 and TRBJ1-5; D is possibly TRBD1 (6 bases). The CDR3 runs to 16 residues. The V end lost 3 bases, the J end lost 0 bases, and 12 bases lay between the germline ends. Germline CDR1 and CDR2: KGHSH and LQKENI. CDR3 amino acids: CASSPEGGISNQPQHF. The CDR3 DNA reads TGTGCCAGCTCACCCGAGGGGGGGATTAGCAATCAGCCCCAGCATTTT.

V gene TRBV18 combines with J gene TRBJ1-5, with D possibly being TRBD1 (6 bases). The CDR3 has 14 residues. V shed 3 bases and J shed 8 bases, with 14 bases lying between them. Germline assignment: CDR1 KGHSH and CDR2 LQKENI. The CDR3 loop is CASSPTGKAKPQHF. The CDR3 DNA is TGTGCCAGCTCACCCACAGGGAAGGCCAAGCCCCAGCATTTT. Looking up the rest from reference TRBV18 and TRBJ1-5 gives the full variable domain: NAGVMQNPRHLVRRRGQEARLRCSPMKGHSHVYWYRQLPEEGLKFMVYLQKENIIDESGMPKERFSAEFPKEGPSILRIQQVVRGDSAAYFCASSPTGKAKPQHFGDGTRLSIL.

The rearrangement links TRBV7-3 to TRBJ2-1; TRBD2 matches 14 bases. Germline V CDR1 and CDR2: SGHTA, FQGTGA. This CDR3 region has 18 residues. V lost 1 base and J lost 9; bases outside the gene matches: 11. The CDR3 protein is CASSLKSPGLAGGAEQFF. CDR3 in DNA: TGTGCCAGCAGCTTAAAGTCCCCAGGACTAGCGGGAGGCGCTGAGCAGTTCTTC. Variable domain in full (rest from reference TRBV7-3 and TRBJ2-1): GAGVSQTPSNKVTEKGKYVELRCDPISGHTALYWYRQSLGQGPEFLIYFQGTGAADDSGLPNDRFFAVRPEGSVSTLKIQRTERGDSAVYLCASSLKSPGLAGGAEQFFGPGTRLTVL.

V gene TRBV5-1 combines with J gene TRBJ2-3; TRBD2 aligns across 13 bases. V dropped 0 bases and J dropped 8; count of bases not matched to a gene: 6. CDR3 length: 16 amino acids. Per germline, CDR1 SGHRS and CDR2 YFSETQ. The CDR3 region has the DNA TGCGCCAGCAGCTTGGGGACTAGCGGGAGTAGTGGTACGCAGTATTTT. Its translation: CASSLGTSGSSGTQYF.

V and J are TRBV7-2 and TRBJ1-5; D possibly corresponds to TRBD1 (6 bases). This CDR3 comprises 15 residues. Deletions cut 2 bases from V and 4 bases from J, with 12 bases between. CDR1 and CDR2 from the germline V gene are SGHTA and FQGNSA. This chain's CDR3 is CASSLQGYGNQPQHF. The CDR3, as DNA: TGTGCCAGCAGCTTACAGGGGTATGGGAATCAGCCCCAGCATTTT.

The V and J genes are TRBV4-3 and TRBJ2-1; 8 nucleotides line up with TRBD2. Germline assignment: CDR1 LGHNA and CDR2 YSLEER. Unmatched junction bases numbered 8, after V lost 0 bases and J lost 7 bases. This CDR3 has 16 amino acids. CDR3 in DNA: TGCGCCAGCAGCCAAGAGGTCCAAGCGGGAGCAAATGAGCAGTTCTTC. Encoded protein: CASSQEVQAGANEQFF.

This clone was observed a handful of times. The chain combines TRBV28 with TRBJ2-3; 12 nucleotides align to TRBD2. Germline V gene data show CDR1 as MDHEN and CDR2 as SYDVKM. With 6 bases clipped from V and 9 bases from J, the junction kept 7 bases outside the gene matches. The CDR3 is made up of 14 amino acids. CDR3 sequence (DNA): TGTGCCAGCAGGAAACTAGCGGGAGGAGGAACGCAGTATTTT. Protein sequence: CASRKLAGGGTQYF.

This clone was seen only once. V is TRBV6-2 or TRBV6-3 and J is TRBJ1-5; D not resolved. The CDR3 spans 13 residues. The germline V and J ends were trimmed by 6 bases and 6 bases, with 12 bases remaining between them. Germline CDR1 MNHEY, CDR2 SVGEGT. CDR3 nucleotide sequence: TGTGCCAGCAGCCCGGGAGGGATTCAGCCCCAGCATTTT. As protein: CASSPGGIQPQHF.

This clone turned up a few times. The junction and the germline gene differ at one end; a read error may be behind it. The gene calls are TRBV3-1 (or the pseudogene TRBV3-2) and TRBJ2-3; the match to TRBD2 covers 9 bases. This CDR3 comprises 15 residues. Germline V gene lookup returns CDR1 LGHDT and CDR2 YNNKEL (reference sequence). Here the CDR3 reads CASSQGTRGGRAVDF. CDR3 nucleotide sequence: TGTGCCAGCAGCCAAGGGACAAGGGGCGGGAGGGCCGTCGATTTT.

The chain links TRBV10-3 to TRBJ2-7, with TRBD2 matching over 15 bases. The germline gives CDR1 ENHRY, CDR2 SYGVKD. The CDR3 length is 17 residues. V lost 6 bases to trimming and J lost 0 bases; unmatched junction nucleotides: 6. This CDR3 is CAIRGTSGRLSSYEQYF. CDR3 coding DNA: TGTGCCATCAGAGGGACTAGCGGGAGGTTGAGCTCCTACGAGCAGTACTTC.

This clone turned up a few times. The chain links TRBV3-1 (or the pseudogene TRBV3-2) to TRBJ1-6, with a tentative D call TRBD1 (6 bases). Germline assignment: CDR1 LGHDT and CDR2 YNNKEL (reference sequence). The CDR3 contains 14 residues. Between the trimmed V and J ends, which lost 5 bases and 7 bases, there was a span of 12 bases. The CDR3: CASSGRGANSPLHF. CDR3 in DNA: TGTGCCAGCAGCGGCAGGGGCGCGAATTCACCCCTCCACTTT.